One sample yielded the 6 T cell receptor beta chains listed below, sequenced in a study of T cell repertoires in cytomegalovirus infection. TCRdb reprocessed the reads with MiXCR, giving one entry per CDR3 protein. The table has 680,000 or so distinct CDR3 sequences, 35% seen once. The sample was PBMCs. These receptors all come from a human donor in good health (CMV status not recorded). Some clones in this sample may be carry-over from other donors' samples.

CDR3 protein: CASSLAAAATNEKLFF. In DNA, the CDR3 is TGTGCCAGCAGCTTAGCGGCGGCCGCAACTAATGAAAAACTGTTTTTT. V gene TRBV7-6 combines with J gene TRBJ1-4; unclear D gene. The V end was cut by 0 bases, the J end by 0 bases, with 8 bases between. Germline assignment: CDR1 SGHVS and CDR2 FNYEAQ. CDR3 size: 16 residues.

This clonotype was recorded many times. The chain joins TRBV7-2 to TRBJ2-3; 7 bases are a match to TRBD1. Per the germline V gene, CDR1 is SGHTA and CDR2 is FQGNSA. The CDR3 spans 13 residues. The V gene end was trimmed by 5 bases and the J gene end by 4 bases; junction bases not matched to a gene: 3. The CDR3 loop reads CASSQDRSDTQYF. The CDR3 DNA follows: TGTGCCAGCAGCCAGGACAGGTCAGATACGCAGTATTTT. Together with reference TRBV7-2 and TRBJ2-3, the CDR3 gives the full variable domain: GAGVSQSPSNKVTEKGKDVELRCDPISGHTALYWYRQSLGQGLEFLIYFQGNSAPDKSGLPSDRFSAERTGGSVSTLTIQRTQQEDSAVYLCASSQDRSDTQYFGPGTRLTVL.

The chain couples TRBV6-6 to TRBJ1-5, with unresolved D. Germline loops: CDR1 MNHNY, CDR2 SVGAGI (reference sequence). The germline V and J ends were trimmed by 11 bases and 1 base, with 12 bases remaining between them. This CDR3 has 13 amino acids. The CDR3, as DNA: TGTGCCTCTAACCGTGCCAGCAATCAGCCCCAGCATTTT. It is translated as CASNRASNQPQHF.

The rearrangement joins TRBV7-2 to TRBJ2-5; TRBD1 or TRBD2 may be the D gene (5 bases each). CDR1 is SGHTA, CDR2 FQGNSA, per germline. V was pared by 4 bases and J by 4 bases, with 16 bases between. CDR3 length: 15 residues. The CDR3 loop reads CASSSAVGVGETQYF. CDR3 DNA: TGTGCCAGCAGCTCCGCCGTGGGGGTAGGAGAGACCCAGTACTTC.

V gene TRBV29-1 combines with J gene TRBJ1-2; D may be TRBD1 (6 bases). V dropped 7 bases and J dropped 8 bases, with 14 bases sitting between them. Germline assignment: CDR1 SQVTM and CDR2 ANQGSEA. This CDR3 contains 11 residues. The DNA for the CDR3 is TGCAGCGGCAGGGGTCCGGGGGGCTACACCTTC. This encodes CSGRGPGGYTF.

CDR3 DNA: TGTGCCAGCAGCCCACCTTTGGGGACTAGCGGGAGAGGCTCCTACAATGAGCAGTTCTTC. Translation: CASSPPLGTSGRGSYNEQFF. V and J are TRBV7-8 and TRBJ2-1, with 14 bases that match TRBD2. With 5 bases clipped from V and 0 bases from J, the junction kept 12 bases outside the gene matches. The CDR3 is 20 residues long. Germline CDR1 and CDR2: SGHVS and FQNEAQ.